Sequencing of this T cell receptor (beta chain) was carried out in a study of cytomegalovirus exposure and HLA in healthy donors. Across the whole study: Out of 150 million to 200 million T cells, an earlier analysis found 117 million unique TCR beta sequences in total. As released early, the data held some 85 million unique TCRs from HLA-typed donors. Findings and caveats of the study: Later analysis showed TCR association rates varying by HLA locus, highest for DRB1 and lowest for HLA-C.

PCR involved 60 Vbeta and 13 Jbeta primers. Authors' data handling: A later analysis tallied some 84 million unique TCR beta chains, about 11 million of them shared. Method: immunoSEQ multiplex PCR; TCRdb's copy keeps in-frame clones and lacks some. V and J calls and clone size are as listed in that table; D and trimming were resolved from the DNA. The sample includes roughly 160,000 clones, 65% to 85% of them seen just once. Germline loops: CDR1 SGHDN, CDR2 FVKESK. Trimming shortened V by 2 bases and J by 8 bases, and 19 bases separated the two germline ends. CDR3 length: 16 amino acids. In the case of this clone: Its target is not known.

Specimen: PBMCs. The chain carries TRBV14 and TRBJ2-1; D uncertain. The clonotype originates from a male donor in good health and CMV-seronegative. CDR3 in DNA: TGTGCCAGCAGCCAAACGGAAGGCCGCGGAAGGTATGAGCAGTTCTTC. Encoded protein: CASSQTEGRGRYEQFF.